The sequence of this T cell receptor beta chain was determined in a study of CD8 T cells in ankylosing spondylitis. General observations from the study: Both synovial fluid and blood in reactive arthritis had previously been reported to carry some motif variants. Clones linked to disease were reported to show significant enrichment in matched ankylosing spondylitis synovial fluid. A TCR beta motif made of fewer than ten highly homologous variants seemed typical of ankylosing spondylitis blood.

This clonotype has only a few counts. Its specificity is unknown. Germline values: CDR1 SGHAT, CDR2 FQDESV (reference sequence). The V end lost 5 bases, the J end lost 8 bases, and 15 bases lay between the germline ends. CDR3 size: 13 residues. Researchers built TCR beta libraries using quantitative 5'-RACE with molecular barcodes. TCRdb itself ran the 5' RACE reads through MiXCR, one entry per CDR3 protein. The sample holds a few hundred thousand distinct CDR3 sequences, about 20% seen once. The sequenced material came from blood, either unsorted or a sorted T cell fraction (not recorded which). This chain connects TRBV11-1 to TRBJ1-2; no firm D call. The clonotype originates from a male donor with ankylosing spondylitis or in good health (not recorded which). In DNA form, the CDR3 reads TGTGCCAGCAGCCCAGATGTGGGTAGCGGCTACACCTTC. Its translation: CASSPDVGSGYTF.